One and the same sample provided the 2 T cell receptor beta chains below, sequenced in a study of monozygotic twins with inflammatory bowel disease. TCRdb processed the 5' RACE reads again and assigns one entry to each CDR3 protein, with no DNA. The sample table includes approximately 85,000 distinct CDR3 sequences. Sequences were obtained from blood. These receptors were collected from a human donor with ulcerative colitis or Crohn's disease, or a healthy co-twin of an affected twin (not recorded which).

The chain has TRBV19 and TRBJ1-5. The CDR3 runs 14 residues. Germline CDR1 reads LNHDA; CDR2 reads SQIVND (reference sequence). The chain's CDR3 is CASTWRRGNQPQHF.

The chain has TRBV4-2 and TRBJ1-1; TCRdb selects TRBD1, and the lack of DNA leaves this call unchecked. The CDR3 has 15 residues. Germline V gene sequence: CDR1 LGHNA, CDR2 YNFKEQ. The CDR3 sequence is CASSQDGQLNTEAFF.